The rows below give T cell receptor beta chains drawn from one sample of a study of blood T cell repertoires in COVID-19. TCRdb keeps only in-frame clones here, not all; method: immunoSEQ multiplex PCR. The sample contains some 300,000 clones, around 90% of which appear only once. Sequencing used peripheral blood. The receptors come from a woman aged 45-59 years with COVID-19, enrolled during active disease. Both conserved end residues are part of each CDR3. Fields, in order: D gene, J gene, V gene, clone size, CDR3 DNA, CDR3 protein. A D gene is named only where the DNA matches it firmly. Some rows have no size entry. The others give once, few or many, or a class for an expanded clone.

D gene: .
J gene: TRBJ2-7
V gene: TRBV10-1
clone size: .
CDR3 DNA: TGCGCCAGCAGTGATTCAGGGTCCATCTCCTACGAGCAGTACTTC
CDR3 protein: CASSDSGSISYEQYF

D gene: .
J gene: TRBJ1-3
V gene: TRBV4-2
clone size: .
CDR3 DNA: TGTGCCAGCAGCCAAGTGACAGACTCTGGAAACACCATATATTTT
CDR3 protein: CASSQVTDSGNTIYF

D gene: TRBD1
J gene: TRBJ2-7
V gene: TRBV5-1
clone size: many
CDR3 DNA: TGCGCCAGCAGCTCATCGACAGGGGGCAGGTTGTACGAGCAGTACTTC
CDR3 protein: CASSSSTGGRLYEQYF

D gene: .
J gene: TRBJ1-2
V gene: TRBV5-3
clone size: .
CDR3 DNA: TGTGCCAGAAGCTTGGATTGGGCCGGTGGTGGCTACACCTTC
CDR3 protein: CARSLDWAGGGYTF

D gene: TRBD2
J gene: TRBJ2-6
V gene: TRBV3-1/TRBV3-2
clone size: .
CDR3 DNA: TGTGCCAGCAGCCAGGAAGGACTAGCGGGGGACCCCTCTGGGGCCAACGTCCTGACTTTC
CDR3 protein: CASSQEGLAGDPSGANVLTF

D gene: .
J gene: TRBJ2-2
V gene: TRBV19
clone size: .
CDR3 DNA: TGTGCCAGTAGTATCTATATAGGAGACAGTTCCACCGGGGAGCTGTTTTTT
CDR3 protein: CASSIYIGDSSTGELFF

D gene: .
J gene: TRBJ2-2
V gene: TRBV5-6
clone size: .
CDR3 DNA: TGTGCCAGCAGCTTTGACAGGAACACCGGGGAGCTGTTTTTT
CDR3 protein: CASSFDRNTGELFF

D gene: TRBD2
J gene: TRBJ2-1
V gene: TRBV11-1
clone size: .
CDR3 DNA: TGTGCCAGCAGCCGGGGGTGGCTAGCGGGGTACAATGAGCAGTTCTTC
CDR3 protein: CASSRGWLAGYNEQFF

D gene: .
J gene: TRBJ1-6
V gene: TRBV11-2
clone size: once
CDR3 DNA: TGTGCCAGCAGCTTAGAGGCCGGGACTTTGGGTAATTCACCCCTCCACTTT
CDR3 protein: CASSLEAGTLGNSPLHF

D gene: .
J gene: TRBJ1-5
V gene: TRBV27
clone size: .
CDR3 DNA: TGTGCCAGCAGTTTATCTCGGGATAGCAATCAGCCCCAGCATTTT
CDR3 protein: CASSLSRDSNQPQHF

D gene: TRBD1
J gene: TRBJ2-7
V gene: TRBV27
clone size: .
CDR3 DNA: TGTGCCAGCAGCATGACAGGGGTTAGTTACGAGCAGTACTTC
CDR3 protein: CASSMTGVSYEQYF

D gene: TRBD2
J gene: TRBJ2-3
V gene: TRBV7-3
clone size: .
CDR3 DNA: TGTGCCAGCAGCTTCAGCGGGAGGGTCGATACGCAGTATTTT
CDR3 protein: CASSFSGRVDTQYF

D gene: .
J gene: TRBJ1-2
V gene: TRBV27
clone size: .
CDR3 DNA: TGTGCCAGCAGTTTATCGGCAGGCGAATATGGCTACACCTTC
CDR3 protein: CASSLSAGEYGYTF

D gene: TRBD2
J gene: TRBJ2-1
V gene: TRBV18
clone size: .
CDR3 DNA: TGTGCCAGCTCACCGACCCTCGGGCGGGAGACATCCGGGGGGCAGTTCTTC
CDR3 protein: CASSPTLGRETSGGQFF

D gene: .
J gene: TRBJ1-6
V gene: TRBV2
clone size: .
CDR3 DNA: TGTGCCAGCAGTGAATACCACCAGGTAGTGGATAATTCACCCCTCCACTTT
CDR3 protein: CASSEYHQVVDNSPLHF

D gene: TRBD2
J gene: TRBJ2-1
V gene: TRBV4-1
clone size: .
CDR3 DNA: TGCGCCAGCCGTGGGAATAGCGGGAGCTCCTACAATGAGCAGTTCTTC
CDR3 protein: CASRGNSGSSYNEQFF

D gene: .
J gene: TRBJ1-1
V gene: TRBV19
clone size: few
CDR3 DNA: TGTGCCAGTAGTAGAACGACAGCTAACACTGAAGCTTTCTTT
CDR3 protein: CASSRTTANTEAFF

D gene: .
J gene: TRBJ1-4
V gene: TRBV5-1
clone size: .
CDR3 DNA: TGCGCCAGCACCAGTGCAGCAACTAATGAAAAACTGTTTTTT
CDR3 protein: CASTSAATNEKLFF

D gene: TRBD1
J gene: TRBJ1-6
V gene: TRBV24-1
clone size: .
CDR3 DNA: TGTGCCACACCAACCTCTCCGGACAGGGCGAATTCACCCCTCCACTTT
CDR3 protein: CATPTSPDRANSPLHF

D gene: .
J gene: TRBJ2-2
V gene: TRBV9
clone size: once
CDR3 DNA: TGTGCCAGCAGCGTAGAGGTGACAGGTCGCGGGGAGCTGTTTTTT
CDR3 protein: CASSVEVTGRGELFF

D gene: TRBD2
J gene: TRBJ2-3
V gene: TRBV11-2
clone size: .
CDR3 DNA: TGTGCCAGCAGCTCCCGACTAGCGGTGCAGTATTTT
CDR3 protein: CASSSRLAVQYF

D gene: TRBD1
J gene: TRBJ1-2
V gene: TRBV9
clone size: .
CDR3 DNA: TGTGCCAGCAGCGTAGCTTTGGGGACAGGGTTTGGCTACACCTTC
CDR3 protein: CASSVALGTGFGYTF

D gene: TRBD1
J gene: TRBJ1-2
V gene: TRBV7-9
clone size: once
CDR3 DNA: TGTGCCAGCATAGGGACAGGGGATGGCTACACCTTC
CDR3 protein: CASIGTGDGYTF

D gene: .
J gene: TRBJ2-1
V gene: TRBV19
clone size: .
CDR3 DNA: TGTGCCAGTAGTATAGCGGGAGTCTACAATGAGCAGTTCTTC
CDR3 protein: CASSIAGVYNEQFF

D gene: .
J gene: TRBJ2-5
V gene: TRBV9
clone size: .
CDR3 DNA: TGTGCCAGCAGCGTAGAGGGGCACAGGGCAACAGAGACCCAGTACTTC
CDR3 protein: CASSVEGHRATETQYF

D gene: TRBD2
J gene: TRBJ2-1
V gene: TRBV4-1
clone size: .
CDR3 DNA: TGCGCCAGCAGCCAATCTGGGACTAGCGGGATCGATGAGCAGTTCTTC
CDR3 protein: CASSQSGTSGIDEQFF

D gene: TRBD1
J gene: TRBJ1-1
V gene: TRBV5-4
clone size: .
CDR3 DNA: TGTGCCAGCAGCCTGGACAGGGGGAACACTGAAGCTTTCTTT
CDR3 protein: CASSLDRGNTEAFF

D gene: TRBD2
J gene: TRBJ2-7
V gene: TRBV5-4
clone size: .
CDR3 DNA: TGTGCCAGCAGCAATAGAGGGAGGGAGGGCTTCTACGAGCAGTACTTC
CDR3 protein: CASSNRGREGFYEQYF

D gene: .
J gene: TRBJ1-2
V gene: TRBV3-1/TRBV3-2
clone size: few
CDR3 DNA: TGTGCCAGCAGCCTAGCGGCAGTCTATGGCTACACCTTC
CDR3 protein: CASSLAAVYGYTF

D gene: .
J gene: TRBJ2-7
V gene: TRBV11-2
clone size: .
CDR3 DNA: TGTGCCAGCAGCTTAGAGGCGGGGGCCGCCTACGAGCAGTACTTC
CDR3 protein: CASSLEAGAAYEQYF